Shown below are 9 T cell receptor beta chains from a single sample sequenced in a study of shared clonotypes between healthy human individuals. Generated by immunoSEQ multiplex PCR, the TCRdb table keeps only in-frame clones and is missing some. Among around 300,000 clones listed, around nine tenths were seen once. What was sequenced was memory CD8+ T cells sorted from blood. Subset meaning: CD45RO+ cells pooled with CCR7-negative TemRA cells. The receptor set was obtained from a man younger than 30 in good health.

This clone has a single count. The chain couples TRBV14 to TRBJ2-3, with D unresolved. Trimming removed 0 bases at V and 4 bases at J, with 20 bases between. In germline, CDR1 is SGHDN, CDR2 FVKESK. CDR3 length: 18 amino acids. Here the CDR3 reads CASSQELELTKSSDTQYF. The CDR3 DNA sequence: TGTGCCAGCAGCCAAGAACTGGAGCTTACGAAGTCTTCAGATACGCAGTATTTT.

V usage is TRBV10-1 and J usage is TRBJ2-7; D possibly corresponds to TRBD2 (5 bases). V lost 3 bases to trimming and J lost 5 bases, with 11 bases between them. CDR1 and CDR2 (germline): WNHNN, SYGVQD (reference sequence). This CDR3 is built from 13 residues. This CDR3 is CASSDRVGDEQYF. The CDR3 DNA sequence: TGCGCCAGCAGTGATAGGGTCGGGGACGAGCAGTACTTC.

CDR3 DNA: TGTGCCAGCAGTGAAGCGCAAGGGACAGGGGCCTACGAGCAGTACTTC. Its protein is CASSEAQGTGAYEQYF. The rearrangement uses TRBV2 and TRBJ2-7, with 10 bases lining up with TRBD1. CDR1 SNHLY and CDR2 FYNNEI come from the germline V gene. V lost 0 bases to trimming and J lost 2 bases; unmatched junction nucleotides: 4. The CDR3 totals 16 residues. The whole variable domain, filled in from reference TRBV2 and TRBJ2-7, reads EPEVTQTPSHQVTQMGQEVILRCVPISNHLYFYWYRQILGQKVEFLVSFYNNEISEKSEIFDDQFSVERPDGSNFTLKIRSTKLEDSAMYFCASSEAQGTGAYEQYFGPGTRLTVT.

The J gene is TRBJ1-5, the V gene TRBV27, with D possibly TRBD1 on 5 matching bases. CDR3 size: 15 residues. With 3 bases removed from V and 4 bases from J, the gap between germline ends came to 13 bases. CDR1 MNHEY and CDR2 SMNVEV come from the germline V gene (reference sequence). In DNA form, the CDR3 reads TGTGCCAGCAGTTTGAAAGGGGCTCCAAATCAGCCCCAGCATTTT. This gives the protein CASSLKGAPNQPQHF.

The genes are TRBV5-6 and TRBJ2-2; the D is unclear. Looked up from germline, CDR1 is SGHDT and CDR2 is YYEEEE. Between the trimmed V and J ends, which lost 5 bases and 8 bases, there was a span of 13 bases. The CDR3 sequence is 13 residues long. CDR3: CASRSVLGGELFF. In DNA form, the CDR3 reads TGTGCCAGCAGATCAGTATTAGGAGGGGAGCTGTTTTTT.

The genes are TRBV18 and TRBJ1-2, with D possibly matching TRBD1 (6 bases). The CDR3 contains 17 residues. Trimming left V 1 base short and J 3 bases short, with 18 bases between. CDR1 is KGHSH and CDR2 is LQKENI in the germline V gene. CDR3 residues: CASSPRRQEPTYYGYTF. DNA for the CDR3: TGTGCCAGCTCACCACGGCGACAGGAACCAACTTACTATGGCTACACCTTC.

The rearrangement joins TRBV6-6 to TRBJ2-3; D gene uncertain. Germline CDR1 MNHNY, CDR2 SVGAGI (reference sequence). The CDR3 runs to 16 residues. Trimming removed 2 bases from V and 1 base from J, with 13 bases in between. CDR3 bases: TGTGCCAGCAGTTACGTGTGGCTCTCCCGCACAGATACGCAGTATTTT. Protein sequence: CASSYVWLSRTDTQYF.

V usage is TRBV27 and J usage is TRBJ1-6, with D possibly being TRBD1 (5 bases). Germline V gene lookup returns CDR1 MNHEY and CDR2 SMNVEV (reference sequence). The ends were cut back, 1 base at V and 0 bases at J, with 13 bases in the middle. This CDR3 spans 18 amino acids. CDR3 sequence reads: CASSLFGTHSSYNSPLHF. The DNA of the CDR3 is TGTGCCAGCAGTTTATTTGGGACTCATAGCTCCTATAATTCACCCCTCCACTTT.

The chain employs TRBV6-9 and TRBJ2-3; TRBD2 matches at 9 bases. V lost 5 bases and J lost 5; bases outside the gene matches: 5. This CDR3 has 14 residues. The germline CDR1 and CDR2 sequences are MNHGY and SVAAGI. CDR3 sequence: CASSAAGGLDTQYF. Written as DNA, the CDR3 is TGTGCCAGCAGTGCAGCGGGGGGTCTAGATACGCAGTATTTT.